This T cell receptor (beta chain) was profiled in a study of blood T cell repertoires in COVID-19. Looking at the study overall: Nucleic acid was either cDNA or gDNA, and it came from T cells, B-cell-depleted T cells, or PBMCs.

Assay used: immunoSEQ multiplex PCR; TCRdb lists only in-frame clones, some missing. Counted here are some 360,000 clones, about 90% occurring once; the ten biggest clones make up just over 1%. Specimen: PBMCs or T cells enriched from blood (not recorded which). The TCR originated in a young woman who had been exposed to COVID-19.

The CDR3 nucleotides are TGTGCCATCAGTGAGTTGGGGACTAGCGGGAAGGGGAATGAGCAGTTCTTC. This gives the protein CAISELGTSGKGNEQFF. The rearrangement links TRBV10-3 to TRBJ2-1, with 13 positions matching TRBD2. J gave up 7 bases and V 1 base, and 7 bases lay outside the gene matches. This CDR3 has 17 amino acids. Germline V gene lookup returns CDR1 ENHRY and CDR2 SYGVKD.